This is a list of T cell receptor beta chains from one sample in a study of blood T cell repertoires in COVID-19. The method was immunoSEQ multiplex PCR; TCRdb's version includes in-frame clones alone and lacks a portion of them. The sample holds 61,000 or so clones; more than 65% are singletons and the top ten take around 5.4%. Sequencing was carried out using peripheral blood. Every receptor here comes from a woman in her seventies with acute or convalescent COVID-19. The CDR3 runs from the conserved cysteine through the conserved F or W. Fields, in order: CDR3 protein, CDR3 DNA, clone size, D gene, J gene, V gene. The D gene is left open where the match is weak. A clone size is listed for some rows: how often the clone was seen (once, few, many), or a class if it is expanded.

CASMLGGVTGELFF TGTGCCAGCATGTTGGGTGGAGTCACCGGGGAGCTGTTTTTT few - TRBJ2-2 TRBV2
CASSLRTSGGRSYNEQFF TGTGCCAGCAGCTTAAGGACTAGCGGGGGCCGCTCTTACAATGAGCAGTTCTTC - TRBD2 TRBJ2-1 TRBV7-2
CASSLAGQLYGYTF TGTGCCAGCAGCTTAGCCGGACAACTCTATGGCTACACCTTC - - TRBJ1-2 TRBV11-2
CATSDLRGLWYGYTF TGTGCCACCAGTGATTTGAGGGGGCTTTGGTATGGCTACACCTTC - TRBD1 TRBJ1-2 TRBV24-1
CASSRGGSSYNEQFF TGTGCCAGCAGCCGAGGCGGAAGCTCCTACAATGAGCAGTTCTTC - - TRBJ2-1 TRBV5-8
CASSDEGVEQYF TGTGCCAGCAGCGATGAGGGGGTTGAGCAGTACTTC - - TRBJ2-7 TRBV11-2
CASSLGTSNLYGYTF TGCGCCAGCAGCCTTGGGACATCTAATCTTTATGGCTACACCTTC - - TRBJ1-2 TRBV5-1
CATGTGGGNTIYF TGTGCCACCGGGACGGGGGGAGGAAACACCATATATTTT - - TRBJ1-3 TRBV11-2
CASRDRESYGYTF TGTGCCAGCCGGGACAGGGAATCATATGGCTACACCTTC - TRBD1 TRBJ1-2 TRBV6-5
CASSTSIILQENTGELFF TGTGCCAGCAGCACAAGTATTATCTTACAAGAGAACACCGGGGAGCTGTTTTTT - - TRBJ2-2 TRBV7-9
CASSLDQISPLHF TGTGCCAGCAGCTTGGATCAGATCTCACCCCTCCACTTT - - TRBJ1-6 TRBV5-4
CASSFLTGGAKSYNSPLHF TGTGCCAGCAGCTTTTTAACAGGGGGCGCGAAGTCCTATAATTCACCCCTCCACTTT few TRBD1 TRBJ1-6 TRBV11-2
CASSLAGTSGYRNTGELFF TGCGCCAGCAGCTTGGCCGGGACTAGCGGGTACCGGAACACCGGGGAGCTGTTTTTT - TRBD2 TRBJ2-2 TRBV5-1
CASSLQGQPQHF TGTGCCAGCAGCCTGCAGGGCCAGCCCCAGCATTTT - - TRBJ1-5 TRBV28
CASTPGGSNYGYTF TGTGCCAGCACCCCAGGAGGTTCTAACTATGGCTACACCTTC - - TRBJ1-2 TRBV9
CASSSAAGQGGGEKLFF TGTGCCAGCTCATCCGCCGCTGGACAGGGCGGGGGTGAAAAACTGTTTTTT - TRBD1 TRBJ1-4 TRBV18
CASSLGLAGADTQYF TGTGCCAGCAGCCTGGGACTAGCGGGGGCAGATACGCAGTATTTT - TRBD2 TRBJ2-3 TRBV7-7
CASSLAGGPGELFF TGTGCCAGCAGCCTAGCGGGGGGGCCCGGGGAGCTGTTTTTT few TRBD2 TRBJ2-2 TRBV3-1/TRBV3-2
CASSFSGSAGNTIYF TGTGCCAGCAGTTTTTCGGGATCGGCGGGAAACACCATATATTTT - - TRBJ1-3 TRBV6-6
CASSRRNEQFF TGTGCCAGCAGCCGGCGGAATGAGCAGTTCTTC - - TRBJ2-1 TRBV7-2
CASSPDYNQPQHF TGTGCCAGCTCACCGGACTATAATCAGCCCCAGCATTTT - - TRBJ1-5 TRBV18
CASKPEYEQYF TGTGCCAGCAAGCCGGAGTACGAGCAGTACTTC - - TRBJ2-7 TRBV12-3/TRBV12-4
CSASSASGGPLRDEQYF TGCAGTGCTAGTTCGGCTAGCGGGGGGCCGCTCAGGGACGAGCAGTACTTC few TRBD2 TRBJ2-7 TRBV20-1
CASSMTGPNTEAFF TGCGCCAGCAGCATGACAGGGCCGAACACTGAAGCTTTCTTT - TRBD1 TRBJ1-1 TRBV5-1
CASRGTGNSEQYF TGTGCCAGTAGGGGGACAGGGAACTCCGAGCAGTACTTC - TRBD1 TRBJ2-7 TRBV19
CSASDRGHGNTIYF TGCAGTGCTAGTGACAGGGGGCATGGAAACACCATATATTTT - TRBD1 TRBJ1-3 TRBV20-1
CASSYRGSGNTIYF TGTGCCAGCAGCTATAGGGGCTCTGGAAACACCATATATTTT - - TRBJ1-3 TRBV7-8
CASSQEAGQGNYGYTF TGCGCCAGCAGCCAAGAGGCGGGACAGGGGAACTATGGCTACACCTTC few TRBD1 TRBJ1-2 TRBV4-3
CASSLGTVQETQYF TGCGCCAGCAGCTTGGGGACTGTCCAAGAGACCCAGTACTTC - - TRBJ2-5 TRBV5-1
CASSTYRGGVYGYTF TGTGCCAGCAGTACGTACAGGGGAGGAGTCTATGGCTACACCTTC medium-sized TRBD1 TRBJ1-2 TRBV28
CASTPGRVYGYTF TGTGCCAGCACCCCCGGCAGGGTCTATGGCTACACCTTC few - TRBJ1-2 TRBV12-3/TRBV12-4
CASSYGGPRDGYTF TGTGCCAGCAGTTACGGGGGCCCTAGGGATGGCTACACCTTC - - TRBJ1-2 TRBV6-5
CASSFRGDGTDTQYF TGCGCCAGCAGCTTCCGGGGGGATGGCACAGATACGCAGTATTTT - TRBD2 TRBJ2-3 TRBV5-1
CASSLAELINTEAFF TGTGCCAGCAGCTTGGCTGAACTTATTAACACTGAAGCTTTCTTT - - TRBJ1-1 TRBV5-8
CASSHGVRGTEAFF TGCGCCAGCAGCCACGGTGTCAGGGGAACTGAAGCTTTCTTT - - TRBJ1-1 TRBV4-3